This T cell receptor (beta chain) derives from a study of blood T cell repertoires in COVID-19. The CDR3 spans 14 residues. Trimming cost V 6 bases and J 5 bases, with 16 bases left between them. The germline V gene has CDR1 KGHSH and CDR2 LQKENI. Profiling relied on immunoSEQ multiplex PCR, and the TCRdb table lists in-frame clones only, not all of them. Of some 220,000 clones in the sample, 75% to 85% were seen once. This clone was detected only a few times. The J gene is TRBJ1-2, the V gene TRBV18; D is unclear. This TCR came from a human donor in a cohort sampled during active COVID-19. The sequencing input was peripheral blood. The CDR3 DNA is TGTGCCAGCTCTCCGGAGGGCGTGGGGTATGGCTACACCTTC. Its protein product is CASSPEGVGYGYTF.